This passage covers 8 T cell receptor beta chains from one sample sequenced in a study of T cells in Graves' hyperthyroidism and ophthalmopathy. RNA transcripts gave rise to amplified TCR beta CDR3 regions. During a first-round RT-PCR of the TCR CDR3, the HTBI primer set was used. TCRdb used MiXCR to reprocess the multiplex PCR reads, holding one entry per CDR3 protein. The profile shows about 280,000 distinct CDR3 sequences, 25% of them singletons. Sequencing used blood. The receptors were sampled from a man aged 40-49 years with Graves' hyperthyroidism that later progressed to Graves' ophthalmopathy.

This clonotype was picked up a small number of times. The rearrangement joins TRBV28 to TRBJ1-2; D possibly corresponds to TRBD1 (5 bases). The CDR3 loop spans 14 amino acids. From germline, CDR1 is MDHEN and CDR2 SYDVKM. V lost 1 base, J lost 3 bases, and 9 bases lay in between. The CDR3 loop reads CASSLYQGHYGYTF. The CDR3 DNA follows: TGTGCCAGCAGTTTATATCAGGGCCACTATGGCTACACCTTC.

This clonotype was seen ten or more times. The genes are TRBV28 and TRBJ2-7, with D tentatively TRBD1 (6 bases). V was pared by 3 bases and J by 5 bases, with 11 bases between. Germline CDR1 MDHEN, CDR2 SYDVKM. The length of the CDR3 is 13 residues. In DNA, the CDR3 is TGTGCCAGCAGTTTTGGCAGGGGACACGAGCAGTACTTC. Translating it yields CASSFGRGHEQYF.

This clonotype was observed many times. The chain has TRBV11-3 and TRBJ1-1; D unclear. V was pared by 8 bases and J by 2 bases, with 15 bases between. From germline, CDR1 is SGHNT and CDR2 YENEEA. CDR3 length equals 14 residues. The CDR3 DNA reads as TGTGCCAGCTCCCCGGGGATTGGCAACACTGAAGCTTTCTTT. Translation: CASSPGIGNTEAFF.

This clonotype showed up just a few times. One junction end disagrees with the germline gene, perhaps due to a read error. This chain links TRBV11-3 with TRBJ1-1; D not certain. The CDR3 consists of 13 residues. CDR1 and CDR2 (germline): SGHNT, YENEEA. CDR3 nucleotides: TGTGTCAGCAGCTTAATGGGCTCAGAGAAAGCTTTCTTT. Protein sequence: CVSSLMGSEKAFF.

The CDR3 bases are TGTGCCAGCGGAAAAGGGGGATCCGAGCAGTACTTC. Translating gives CASGKGGSEQYF. This rearrangement joins TRBV6-1 to TRBJ2-7, with D possibly matching TRBD1 (6 bases). The CDR3 loop spans 12 amino acids. V shed 8 bases and J shed 6 bases, with 14 bases lying between them. Germline V gene data show CDR1 as MNHNS and CDR2 as SASEGT.

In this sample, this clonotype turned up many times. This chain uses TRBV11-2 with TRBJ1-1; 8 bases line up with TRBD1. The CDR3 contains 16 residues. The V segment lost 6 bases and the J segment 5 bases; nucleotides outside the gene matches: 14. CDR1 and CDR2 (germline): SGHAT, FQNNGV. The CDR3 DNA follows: TGTGCCAGCAGGGAGACAGGGACAGGACCCGGAACTGAAGCTTTCTTT. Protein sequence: CASRETGTGPGTEAFF.

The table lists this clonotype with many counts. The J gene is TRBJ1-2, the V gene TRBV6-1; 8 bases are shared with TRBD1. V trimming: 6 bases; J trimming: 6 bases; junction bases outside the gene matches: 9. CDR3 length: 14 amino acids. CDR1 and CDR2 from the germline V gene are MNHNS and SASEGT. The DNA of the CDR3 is TGTGCCAGCAGACCACCGACAGGGGAGAATGGCTACACCTTC. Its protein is CASRPPTGENGYTF.

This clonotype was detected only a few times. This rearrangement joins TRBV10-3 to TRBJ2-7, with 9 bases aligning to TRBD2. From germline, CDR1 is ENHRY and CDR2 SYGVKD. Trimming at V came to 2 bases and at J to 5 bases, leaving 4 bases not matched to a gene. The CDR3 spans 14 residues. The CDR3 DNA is TGTGCCATCAGTGAGCAGCGGGGGGAGGACGAGCAGTACTTC. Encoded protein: CAISEQRGEDEQYF.